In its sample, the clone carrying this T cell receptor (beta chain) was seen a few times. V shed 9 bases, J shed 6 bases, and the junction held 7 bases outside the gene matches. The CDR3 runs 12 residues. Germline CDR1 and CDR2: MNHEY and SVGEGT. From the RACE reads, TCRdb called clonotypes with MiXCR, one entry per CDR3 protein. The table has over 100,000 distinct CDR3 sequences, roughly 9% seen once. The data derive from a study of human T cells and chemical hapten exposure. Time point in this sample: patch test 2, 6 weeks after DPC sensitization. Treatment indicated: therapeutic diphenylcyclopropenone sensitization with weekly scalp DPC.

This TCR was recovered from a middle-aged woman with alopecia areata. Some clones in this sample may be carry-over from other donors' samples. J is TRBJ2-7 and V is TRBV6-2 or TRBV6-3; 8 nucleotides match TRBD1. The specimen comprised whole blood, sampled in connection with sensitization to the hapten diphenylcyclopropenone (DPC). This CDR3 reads CASAQGGLEQYF. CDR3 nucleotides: TGTGCCAGTGCACAGGGGGGCCTCGAGCAGTACTTC.